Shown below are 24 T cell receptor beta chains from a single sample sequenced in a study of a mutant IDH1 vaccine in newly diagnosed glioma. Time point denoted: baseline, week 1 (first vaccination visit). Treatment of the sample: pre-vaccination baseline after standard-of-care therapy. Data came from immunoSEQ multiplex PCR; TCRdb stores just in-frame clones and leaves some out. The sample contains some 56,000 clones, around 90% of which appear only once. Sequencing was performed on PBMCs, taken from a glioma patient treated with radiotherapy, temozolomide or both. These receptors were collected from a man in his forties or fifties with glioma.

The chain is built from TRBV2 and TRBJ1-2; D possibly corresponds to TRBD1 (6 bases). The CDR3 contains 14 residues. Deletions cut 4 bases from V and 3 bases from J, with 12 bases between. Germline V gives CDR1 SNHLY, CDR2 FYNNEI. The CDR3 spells CASSAQGWDYGYTF. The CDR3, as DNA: TGTGCCAGCAGTGCACAGGGTTGGGACTATGGCTACACCTTC.

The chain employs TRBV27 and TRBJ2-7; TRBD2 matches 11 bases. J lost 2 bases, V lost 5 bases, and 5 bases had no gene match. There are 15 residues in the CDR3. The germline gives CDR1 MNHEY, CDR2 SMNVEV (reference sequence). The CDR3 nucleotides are TGTGCCAGCAGTCCCCTAGCGGGGGGCCCCTACGAGCAGTACTTC. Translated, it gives CASSPLAGGPYEQYF.

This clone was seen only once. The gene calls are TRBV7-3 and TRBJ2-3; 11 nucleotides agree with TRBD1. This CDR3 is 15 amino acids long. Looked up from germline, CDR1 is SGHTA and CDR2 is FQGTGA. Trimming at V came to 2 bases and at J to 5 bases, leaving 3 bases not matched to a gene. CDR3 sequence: CASSLWGQGGDTQYF. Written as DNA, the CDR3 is TGTGCCAGCAGCTTATGGGGACAGGGGGGAGATACGCAGTATTTT.

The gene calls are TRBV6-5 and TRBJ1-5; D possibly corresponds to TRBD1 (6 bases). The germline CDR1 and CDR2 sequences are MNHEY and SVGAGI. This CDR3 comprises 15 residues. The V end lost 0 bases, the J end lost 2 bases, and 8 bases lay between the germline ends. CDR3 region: CASSYSRTGNQPQHF. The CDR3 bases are TGTGCCAGCAGTTACTCCCGGACAGGCAATCAGCCCCAGCATTTT.

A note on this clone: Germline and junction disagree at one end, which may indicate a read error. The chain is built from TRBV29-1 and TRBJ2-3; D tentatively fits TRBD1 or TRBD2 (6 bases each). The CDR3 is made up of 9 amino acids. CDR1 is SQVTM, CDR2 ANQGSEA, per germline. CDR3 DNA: TGCAGCGTTGGGGTAGGGGGGACTTTT. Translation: CSVGVGGTF.

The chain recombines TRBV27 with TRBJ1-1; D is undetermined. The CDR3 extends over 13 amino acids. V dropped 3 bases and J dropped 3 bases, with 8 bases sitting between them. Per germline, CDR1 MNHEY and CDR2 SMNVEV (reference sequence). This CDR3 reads CASSFERDTEAFF. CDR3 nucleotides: TGTGCCAGCAGTTTCGAAAGGGACACTGAAGCTTTCTTT.

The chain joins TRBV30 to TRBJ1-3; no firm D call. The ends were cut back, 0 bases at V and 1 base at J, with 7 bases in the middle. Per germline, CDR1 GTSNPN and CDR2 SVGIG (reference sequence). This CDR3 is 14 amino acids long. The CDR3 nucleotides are TGTGCCTGGAGTGTCACGGGGTCTGGAAACACCATATATTTT. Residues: CAWSVTGSGNTIYF. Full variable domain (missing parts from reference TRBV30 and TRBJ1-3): SQTIHQWPATLVQPVGSPLSLECTVEGTSNPNLYWYRQAAGRGLQLLFYSVGIGQISSEVPQNLSASRPQDRQFILSSKKLLLSDSGFYLCAWSVTGSGNTIYFGEGSWLTVV.

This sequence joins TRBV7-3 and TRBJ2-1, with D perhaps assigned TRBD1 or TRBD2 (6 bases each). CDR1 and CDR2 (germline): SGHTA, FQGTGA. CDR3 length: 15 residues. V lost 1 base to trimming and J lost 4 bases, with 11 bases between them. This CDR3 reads CASSLMGGQYNEQFF. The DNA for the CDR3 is TGTGCCAGCAGCTTAATGGGGGGCCAATACAATGAGCAGTTCTTC.

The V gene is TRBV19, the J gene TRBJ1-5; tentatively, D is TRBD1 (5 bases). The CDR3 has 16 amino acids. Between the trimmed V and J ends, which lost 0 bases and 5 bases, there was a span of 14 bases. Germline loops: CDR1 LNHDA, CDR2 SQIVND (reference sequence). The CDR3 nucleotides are TGTGCCAGTAGTATAGATTGGCTGACAGAATATCAGCCCCAGCATTTT. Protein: CASSIDWLTEYQPQHF.

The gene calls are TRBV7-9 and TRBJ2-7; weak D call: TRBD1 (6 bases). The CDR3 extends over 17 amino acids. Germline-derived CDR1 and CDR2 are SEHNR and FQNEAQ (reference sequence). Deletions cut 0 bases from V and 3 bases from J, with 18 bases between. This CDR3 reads CASSLALKGQGNYEQYF. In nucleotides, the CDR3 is TGTGCCAGCAGCTTAGCGCTAAAAGGGCAGGGGAACTACGAGCAGTACTTC.

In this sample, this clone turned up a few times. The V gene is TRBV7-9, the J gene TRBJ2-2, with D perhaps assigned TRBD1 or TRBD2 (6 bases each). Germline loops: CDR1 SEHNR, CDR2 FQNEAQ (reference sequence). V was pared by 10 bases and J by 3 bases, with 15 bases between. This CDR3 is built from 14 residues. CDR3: CATGGRKDTGELFF. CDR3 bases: TGTGCCACCGGGGGCAGGAAAGACACCGGGGAGCTGTTTTTT.

CDR3 amino acids: CASSLAGVAGGRANTGELFF. The CDR3 DNA follows: TGTGCCAGCAGCTTAGCAGGGGTAGCGGGGGGGCGGGCGAACACCGGGGAGCTGTTTTTT. The chain combines TRBV7-2 with TRBJ2-2; TRBD2 aligns across 11 bases. The germline CDR1 and CDR2 sequences are SGHTA and FQGNSA. V lost 0 bases and J lost 0; bases outside the gene matches: 9. The CDR3 is made up of 20 amino acids.

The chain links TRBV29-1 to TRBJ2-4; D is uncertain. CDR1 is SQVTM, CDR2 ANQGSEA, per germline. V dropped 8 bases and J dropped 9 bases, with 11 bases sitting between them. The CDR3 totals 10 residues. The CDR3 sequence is CSFPSGIQYF. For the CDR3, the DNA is TGCAGCTTCCCCTCGGGCATTCAGTACTTC.

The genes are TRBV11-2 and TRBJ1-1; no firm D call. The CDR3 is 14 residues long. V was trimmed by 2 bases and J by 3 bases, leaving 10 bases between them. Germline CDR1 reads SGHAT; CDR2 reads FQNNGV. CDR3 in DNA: TGTGCCAGCAGCTTACCAGATGAGCACACTGAAGCTTTCTTT. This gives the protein CASSLPDEHTEAFF.

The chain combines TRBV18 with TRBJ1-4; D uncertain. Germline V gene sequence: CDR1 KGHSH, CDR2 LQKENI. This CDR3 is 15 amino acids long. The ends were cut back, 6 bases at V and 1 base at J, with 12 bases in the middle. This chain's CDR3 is CASSPGRITNEKLFF. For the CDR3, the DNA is TGTGCCAGCTCTCCCGGACGGATAACTAATGAAAAACTGTTTTTT.

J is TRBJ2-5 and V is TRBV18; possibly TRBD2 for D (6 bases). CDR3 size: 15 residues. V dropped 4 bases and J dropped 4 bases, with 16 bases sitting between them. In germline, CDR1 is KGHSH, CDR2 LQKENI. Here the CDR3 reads CASSQLTSPGETQYF. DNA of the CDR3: TGTGCCAGCTCACAACTTACTAGCCCCGGAGAGACCCAGTACTTC.

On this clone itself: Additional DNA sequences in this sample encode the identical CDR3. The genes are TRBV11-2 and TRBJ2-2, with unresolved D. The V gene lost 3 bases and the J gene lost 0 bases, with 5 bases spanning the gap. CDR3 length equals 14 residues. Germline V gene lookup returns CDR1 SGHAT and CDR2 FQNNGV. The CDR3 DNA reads TGTGCCAGCAGCTTTGGTTCGAACACCGGGGAGCTGTTTTTT. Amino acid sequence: CASSFGSNTGELFF. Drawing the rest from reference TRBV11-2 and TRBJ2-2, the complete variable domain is EAGVAQSPRYKIIEKRQSVAFWCNPISGHATLYWYQQILGQGPKLLIQFQNNGVVDDSQLPKDRFSAERLKGVDSTLKIQPAKLEDSAVYLCASSFGSNTGELFFGEGSRLTVL.

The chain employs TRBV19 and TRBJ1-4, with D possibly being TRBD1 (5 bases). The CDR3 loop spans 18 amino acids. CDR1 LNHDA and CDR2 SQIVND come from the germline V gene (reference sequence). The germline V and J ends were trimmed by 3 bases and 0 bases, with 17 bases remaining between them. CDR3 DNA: TGTGCCAGTAGTATCCGCCCGACAGCTCATGCAACTAATGAAAAACTGTTTTTT. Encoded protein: CASSIRPTAHATNEKLFF.

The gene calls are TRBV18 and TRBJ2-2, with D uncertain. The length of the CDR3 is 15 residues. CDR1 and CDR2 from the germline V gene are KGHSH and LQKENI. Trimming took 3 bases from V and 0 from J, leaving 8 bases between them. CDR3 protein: CASSPDQSNTGELFF. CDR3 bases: TGTGCCAGCTCACCTGATCAATCGAACACCGGGGAGCTGTTTTTT.

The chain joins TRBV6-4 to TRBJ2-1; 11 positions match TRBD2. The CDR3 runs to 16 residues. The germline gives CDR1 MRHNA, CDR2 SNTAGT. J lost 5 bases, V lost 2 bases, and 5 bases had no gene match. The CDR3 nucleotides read TGTGCCAGCAGTGACGAGGCTAGCGGGGGGAACAATGAGCAGTTCTTC. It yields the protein CASSDEASGGNNEQFF.

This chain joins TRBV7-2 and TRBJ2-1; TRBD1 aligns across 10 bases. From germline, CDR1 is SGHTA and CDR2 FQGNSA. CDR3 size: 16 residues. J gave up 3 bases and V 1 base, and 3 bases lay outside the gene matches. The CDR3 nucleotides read TGTGCCAGCAGCTTAGTCGGACAGGGGGGCTACAATGAGCAGTTCTTC. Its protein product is CASSLVGQGGYNEQFF.

The DNA of the CDR3 is TGCGCCAGCAGCCAAGCTATAGTTTACGAGCAGTACTTC. Amino acids: CASSQAIVYEQYF. The chain links TRBV4-3 to TRBJ2-7; D is ambiguous. The CDR3 is 13 amino acids. The germline V gene encodes CDR1 LGHNA and CDR2 YSLEER. Trimming cost V 1 base and J 4 bases, with 8 bases left between them.

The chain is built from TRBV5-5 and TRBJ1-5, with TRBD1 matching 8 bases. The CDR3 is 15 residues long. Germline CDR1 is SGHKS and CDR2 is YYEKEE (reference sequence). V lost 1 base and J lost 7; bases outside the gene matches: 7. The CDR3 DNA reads TGTGCCAGCAGCTTGAGGGGACAGGATCCCCAGCCCCAGCATTTT. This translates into CASSLRGQDPQPQHF.

In nucleotides, the CDR3 is TGCGCCAGCAGCTTAGACAGGGGCACTGGAAACACCATATATTTT. This encodes CASSLDRGTGNTIYF. V is TRBV5-1 and J is TRBJ1-3; the match to TRBD1 covers 8 bases. Trimming at V came to 2 bases and at J to 2 bases, leaving 3 bases not matched to a gene. Germline V gene lookup returns CDR1 SGHRS and CDR2 YFSETQ. The CDR3 sequence is 15 residues long.